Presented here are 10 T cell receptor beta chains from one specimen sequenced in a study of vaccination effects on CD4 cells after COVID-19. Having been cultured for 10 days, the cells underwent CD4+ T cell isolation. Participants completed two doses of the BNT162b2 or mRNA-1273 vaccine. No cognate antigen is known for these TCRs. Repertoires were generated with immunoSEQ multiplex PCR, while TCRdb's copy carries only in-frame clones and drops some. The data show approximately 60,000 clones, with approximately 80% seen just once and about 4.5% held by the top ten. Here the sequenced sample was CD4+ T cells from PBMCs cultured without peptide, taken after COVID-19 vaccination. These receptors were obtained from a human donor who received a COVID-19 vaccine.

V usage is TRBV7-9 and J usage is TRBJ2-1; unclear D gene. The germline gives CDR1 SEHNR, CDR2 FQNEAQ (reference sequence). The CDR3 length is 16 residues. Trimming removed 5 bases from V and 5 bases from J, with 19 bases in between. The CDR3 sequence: CASSPPGSSSNNEQFF. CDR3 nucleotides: TGTGCCAGCAGCCCCCCCGGGTCTTCGTCGAACAATGAGCAGTTCTTC.

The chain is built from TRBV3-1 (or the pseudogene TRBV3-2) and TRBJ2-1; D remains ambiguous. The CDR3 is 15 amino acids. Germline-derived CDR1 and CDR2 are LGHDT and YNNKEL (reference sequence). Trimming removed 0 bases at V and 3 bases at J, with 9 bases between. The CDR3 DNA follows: TGTGCCAGCAGCCAAGAAGGATCGTTCTACAATGAGCAGTTCTTC. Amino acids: CASSQEGSFYNEQFF.

As DNA, the CDR3 is TGTGCCAGTAGTAACAGGGGGGACACTGAAGCTTTCTTT. Its translation: CASSNRGDTEAFF. The V gene is TRBV19, the J gene TRBJ1-1, with TRBD1 identical over 8 bases. The V gene end was trimmed by 4 bases and the J gene end by 3 bases; junction bases not matched to a gene: 1. This CDR3 spans 13 amino acids. Germline CDR1 is LNHDA and CDR2 is SQIVND (reference sequence). The variable domain in full, with the rest retrieved from reference TRBV19 and TRBJ1-1, is DGGITQSPKYLFRKEGQNVTLSCEQNLNHDAMYWYRQDPGQGLRLIYYSQIVNDFQKGDIAEGYSVSREKKESFPLTVTSAQKNPTAFYLCASSNRGDTEAFFGQGTRLTVV.

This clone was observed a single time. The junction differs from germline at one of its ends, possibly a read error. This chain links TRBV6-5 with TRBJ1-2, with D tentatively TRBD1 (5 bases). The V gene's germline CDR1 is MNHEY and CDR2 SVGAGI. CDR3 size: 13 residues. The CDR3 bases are TGTGCCAGCAGTGACTCAGGGCCCTATGGCTACACCTTC. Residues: CASSDSGPYGYTF.

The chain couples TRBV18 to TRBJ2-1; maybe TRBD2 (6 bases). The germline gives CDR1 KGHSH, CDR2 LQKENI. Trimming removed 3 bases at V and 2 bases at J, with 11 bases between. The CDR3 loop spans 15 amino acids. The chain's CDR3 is CASSPEGDPYNEQFF. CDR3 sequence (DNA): TGTGCCAGCTCACCGGAGGGAGATCCCTACAATGAGCAGTTCTTC.

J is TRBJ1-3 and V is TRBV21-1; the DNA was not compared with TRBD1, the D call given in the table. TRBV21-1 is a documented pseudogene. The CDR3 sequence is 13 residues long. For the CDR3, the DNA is TGTGCCAACACAGGGAACTCTGGAAACACCATATATTTT. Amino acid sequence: CANTGNSGNTIYF.

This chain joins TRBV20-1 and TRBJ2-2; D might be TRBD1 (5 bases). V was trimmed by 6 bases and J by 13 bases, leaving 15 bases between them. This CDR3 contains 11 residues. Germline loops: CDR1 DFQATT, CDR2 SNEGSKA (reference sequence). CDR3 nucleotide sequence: TGCAGTGCCGGCCCAGGGCAAAGGCTGTTTTTT. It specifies CSAGPGQRLFF.

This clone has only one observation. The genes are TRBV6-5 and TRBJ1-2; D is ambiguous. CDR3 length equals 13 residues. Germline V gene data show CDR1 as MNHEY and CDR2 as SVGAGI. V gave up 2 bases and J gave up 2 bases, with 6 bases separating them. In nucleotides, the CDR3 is TGTGCCAGCAGTTACGGGCAGAACTATGGCTACACCTTC. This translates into CASSYGQNYGYTF.

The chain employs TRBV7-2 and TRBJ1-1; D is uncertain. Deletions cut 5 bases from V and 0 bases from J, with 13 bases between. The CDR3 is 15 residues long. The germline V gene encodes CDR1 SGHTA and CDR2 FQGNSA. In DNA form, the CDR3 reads TGTGCCAGCAGCATCAGGAATCCAGTGAACACTGAAGCTTTCTTT. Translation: CASSIRNPVNTEAFF. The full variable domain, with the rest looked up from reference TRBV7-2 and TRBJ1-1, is GAGVSQSPSNKVTEKGKDVELRCDPISGHTALYWYRQSLGQGLEFLIYFQGNSAPDKSGLPSDRFSAERTGGSVSTLTIQRTQQEDSAVYLCASSIRNPVNTEAFFGQGTRLTVV.

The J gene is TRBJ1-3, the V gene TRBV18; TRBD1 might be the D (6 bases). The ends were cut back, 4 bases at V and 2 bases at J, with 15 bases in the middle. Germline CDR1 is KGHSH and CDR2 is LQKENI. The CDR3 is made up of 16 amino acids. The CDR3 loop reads CASSLLEQGAGNTIYF. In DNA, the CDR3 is TGTGCCAGCTCACTCTTGGAACAGGGAGCTGGAAACACCATATATTTT. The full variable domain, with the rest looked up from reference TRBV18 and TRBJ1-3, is NAGVMQNPRHLVRRRGQEARLRCSPMKGHSHVYWYRQLPEEGLKFMVYLQKENIIDESGMPKERFSAEFPKEGPSILRIQQVVRGDSAAYFCASSLLEQGAGNTIYFGEGSWLTVV.